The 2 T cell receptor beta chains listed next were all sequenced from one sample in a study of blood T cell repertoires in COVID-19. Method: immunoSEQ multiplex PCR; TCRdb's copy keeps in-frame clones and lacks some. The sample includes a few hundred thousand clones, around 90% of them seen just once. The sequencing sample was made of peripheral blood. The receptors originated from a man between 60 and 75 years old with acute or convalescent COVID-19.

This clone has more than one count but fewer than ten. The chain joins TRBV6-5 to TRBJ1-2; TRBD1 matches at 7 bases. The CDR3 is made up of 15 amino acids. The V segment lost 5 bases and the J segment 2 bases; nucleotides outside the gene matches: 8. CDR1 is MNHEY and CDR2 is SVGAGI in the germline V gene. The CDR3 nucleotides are TGTGCCAGCAGTATGCAGGGACAGCTGAACTATGGCTACACCTTC. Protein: CASSMQGQLNYGYTF.

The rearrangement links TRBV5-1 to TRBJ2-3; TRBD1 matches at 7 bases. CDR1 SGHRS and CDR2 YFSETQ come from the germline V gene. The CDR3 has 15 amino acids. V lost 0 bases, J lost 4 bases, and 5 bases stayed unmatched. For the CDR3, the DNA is TGCGCCAGCAGCTTGGACAGACAGGGCCCAGATACGCAGTATTTT. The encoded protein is CASSLDRQGPDTQYF.